A selection of T cell receptor beta chains follows, all from one sample in a study of blood T cell repertoires in COVID-19. Using immunoSEQ multiplex PCR, the repertoire was profiled, and TCRdb retains in-frame clones only, with some absent. The data show roughly 100,000 clones, about 90% seen once. The sequenced material came from peripheral blood. Receptors originate from a human donor in a cohort sampled during active COVID-19. Both conserved end residues are part of each CDR3. Fields, in order: clone size, V gene, D gene, J gene, CDR3 DNA, CDR3 protein. A D gene is named only where the DNA matches it firmly. The listing skips clone size in some rows; elsewhere it reads once, few, many or a size class.

.	TRBV7-9	TRBD2	TRBJ2-7	TGTGCCAGCAGCCCTAGCGGGAGCCCCTCTGGGGAGCAGTACTTC	CASSPSGSPSGEQYF
.	TRBV19	.	TRBJ1-1	TGTGCCAGTAGCGGCCTGTCGGGCACTGAAGCTTTCTTT	CASSGLSGTEAFF
few	TRBV5-1	TRBD2	TRBJ2-7	TGCGCCAGCAGCCCGGGTCCTAGCGGTTACGAGCAGTACTTC	CASSPGPSGYEQYF
once	TRBV21-1	.	TRBJ2-2	TGTGCCAGCACCGGACAGGGGGCCGGGAACACCGGGGAGCTGTTTTTT	CASTGQGAGNTGELFF
.	TRBV5-1	TRBD2	TRBJ2-5	TGCGCCAGCAGCTTGGCCGGGGGGACTAGCGGTCAAGAGACCCAGTACTTC	CASSLAGGTSGQETQYF
.	TRBV25-1	TRBD2	TRBJ2-2	TGTGCCAGCAGTGGACTAGCGGGAACCGGGGAGCTGTTTTTT	CASSGLAGTGELFF
.	TRBV10-3	.	TRBJ1-5	TGTGCCACCCGAGGACAGCGGGGTCAGCCCCAGCATTTT	CATRGQRGQPQHF
.	TRBV2	TRBD2	TRBJ2-7	TGTGCCAGCAGAGGTTCTAGCGGGGATTCCTACGAGCAGTACTTC	CASRGSSGDSYEQYF
few	TRBV7-8	.	TRBJ2-6	TGTGCCAGCAGCCAAACTAGGGTTTCAGGGGCCAACGTCCTGACTTTC	CASSQTRVSGANVLTF
.	TRBV20-1	.	TRBJ2-2	TGCAGTGCTAGTAAAAGCGGGAACACCGGGGAGCTGTTTTTT	CSASKSGNTGELFF
.	TRBV19	TRBD1	TRBJ1-5	TGTGCCAGTAGTATGGGCGGACAGGGGTACAATCAGCCCCAGCATTTT	CASSMGGQGYNQPQHF
.	TRBV13	.	TRBJ2-5	TGTGCCAGCAGCTTAAGACAGCAAGAGACCCAGTACTTC	CASSLRQQETQYF
.	TRBV3-1/TRBV3-2	.	TRBJ2-5	TGTGCCAGCAGCGCGGACAGTCGGCAGACCCAGTACTTC	CASSADSRQTQYF
.	TRBV5-1	TRBD1	TRBJ2-1	TGCGCCAGCGAAGGCTCCGGGACAGGGGACAATGAGCAGTTCTTC	CASEGSGTGDNEQFF
.	TRBV2	TRBD1	TRBJ2-7	TGTGCCAGCGATCGGGACAGGGCCGAGCAGTACTTC	CASDRDRAEQYF
.	TRBV5-1	.	TRBJ2-2	TGCGCCAGCAGCTTGGCCGCACAGACCGGGGAGCTGTTTTTT	CASSLAAQTGELFF
.	TRBV6-5	TRBD1	TRBJ1-1	TGTGCCAGCAGTACCCACAGGGGACCAACTGAAGCTTTCTTT	CASSTHRGPTEAFF
.	TRBV7-2	.	TRBJ2-2	TGTGCCAGCAGCTTAGCTAGACTCTCCGGGGAGCTGTTTTTT	CASSLARLSGELFF
.	TRBV28	TRBD1	TRBJ2-7	TGTGCCAGCAGTTCGACAGGGGCCCTGGGGTACGAGCAGTACTTC	CASSSTGALGYEQYF
.	TRBV28	TRBD2	TRBJ2-3	TGTGCCAGCACCCTAGGACTAGCGGGAGAGGAGGGCACAGATACGCAGTATTTT	CASTLGLAGEEGTDTQYF
.	TRBV5-4	.	TRBJ2-5	TGTGCCAGCGGTGCGGGCCAAGAGACCCAGTACTTC	CASGAGQETQYF
.	TRBV2	.	TRBJ2-5	TGTGCCAGCAGGAGAGGCCGGACTATGGAGACCCAGTACTTC	CASRRGRTMETQYF
.	TRBV5-5	TRBD2	TRBJ2-1	TGTGCCAGCAGCTTAGCGGGAGCCCATGAGCAGTTCTTC	CASSLAGAHEQFF
.	TRBV21-1	.	TRBJ1-5	TGTGCCAGCAGCAAAGTCGTCCGGAGATTTAGCAATCAGCCCCAGCATTTT	CASSKVVRRFSNQPQHF
.	TRBV20-1	.	TRBJ1-3	TGCAGTGCTAGTCCCGGAGGAGGAAACACCATATATTTT	CSASPGGGNTIYF
.	TRBV11-2	TRBD1	TRBJ1-6	TGTGCCAGCAGCTCGTACAGGGGATTTTCCTATAATTCACCCCTCCACTTT	CASSSYRGFSYNSPLHF
.	TRBV5-1	TRBD1	TRBJ1-1	TGCGCCAGCAGCTTCGGACAGGGTTCCACTGAAGCTTTCTTT	CASSFGQGSTEAFF
.	TRBV19	.	TRBJ1-5	TGTGCCAGTAGTATTTTACAGGGACGGGGTCGCAATCAGCCCCAGCATTTT	CASSILQGRGRNQPQHF
.	TRBV6-5	TRBD2	TRBJ2-2	TGTGCCAGCAGCTCGGGAGGCTACCACACCGGGGAGCTGTTTTTT	CASSSGGYHTGELFF
once	TRBV7-9	TRBD2	TRBJ2-3	TGTGCCAGCAGCTCTCGGACTAGCGGGAGAGGTACAGATACGCAGTATTTT	CASSSRTSGRGTDTQYF
.	TRBV4-1	TRBD2	TRBJ2-1	TGCGCCAGCAGCCCCATTTTGACTAGCGGGAGGGTTAATGAGCAGTTCTTC	CASSPILTSGRVNEQFF
.	TRBV19	TRBD2	TRBJ2-7	TGTGCCAGTAGCCGGGGACTAGCGGGAACCTACGAGCAGTACTTC	CASSRGLAGTYEQYF
.	TRBV4-1	.	TRBJ2-1	TGCGCCAGCAGCCAGCTGACCCACCGGGAAGGGGACTTACGGCTAAACGAGCAGTTCTTC	CASSQLTHREGDLRLNEQFF
.	TRBV6-6	.	TRBJ2-5	TGTGCCAGCACCACAGACAGGAACCAAGAGACCCAGTACTTC	CASTTDRNQETQYF
few	TRBV4-2	.	TRBJ1-2	TGTGCCAGCAGCCAAGTGGACAGTAATAACTATGGCTACACCTTC	CASSQVDSNNYGYTF
few	TRBV15	.	TRBJ1-5	TGTGCCACCAGCAGAGATCCAGGGAGCAATCAGCCCCAGCATTTT	CATSRDPGSNQPQHF
.	TRBV28	.	TRBJ2-7	TGTGCCAGCAGTTTGGTCACGGACAGCTACGAGCAGTACTTC	CASSLVTDSYEQYF
.	TRBV7-9	TRBD2	TRBJ2-7	TGTGCCAGCAACTCGCCGGGGGCTAGCGGGAGCAAGGGCGAGCAGTACTTC	CASNSPGASGSKGEQYF
.	TRBV7-2	.	TRBJ2-7	TGTGCCAGCAGCTTAATTCAGGGGTCCTACGAGCAGTACTTC	CASSLIQGSYEQYF
.	TRBV2	.	TRBJ1-5	TGTGCCAGCACCCAGGGTTGGGGCAATCAGCCCCAGCATTTT	CASTQGWGNQPQHF
.	TRBV7-2	.	TRBJ2-7	TGTGCCAGCAGCTTAGTCGGCGGGACCTACGAGCAGTACTTC	CASSLVGGTYEQYF
.	TRBV15	.	TRBJ1-5	TGTGCCACCAGCAGAGCAGGGGCCGGCAATCAGCCCCAGCATTTT	CATSRAGAGNQPQHF
few	TRBV11-2	.	TRBJ1-2	TGTGCCAGCAGCTTATCAGGGGCGGGTGGCTACACCTTC	CASSLSGAGGYTF
.	TRBV6-2/TRBV6-3	TRBD2	TRBJ2-3	TGTGCCAGCAGTTATAGCGGGAGGGCCCCAGATACGCAGTATTTT	CASSYSGRAPDTQYF
few	TRBV29-1	.	TRBJ2-7	TGCAGCGTACAGGGGGCGCGGGGGGGCGAGCAGTACTTC	CSVQGARGGEQYF
many	TRBV9	TRBD2	TRBJ2-3	TGTGCCAGCATTAAGGGCGGGAGAGGTACGCAGTATTTT	CASIKGGRGTQYF
.	TRBV19	TRBD1	TRBJ2-7	TGTGCCAGTAGTAACGACAGGGGACCCTACGAGCAGTACTTC	CASSNDRGPYEQYF
.	TRBV10-3	TRBD1	TRBJ2-6	TGTGCCATCAGTGAGTCAGGGATATTACAGGGGAGATCTGGGGCCAACGTCCTGACTTTC	CAISESGILQGRSGANVLTF
.	TRBV7-2	.	TRBJ2-3	TGTGCCAGCAGACAACAGCTTAGCACAGATACGCAGTATTTT	CASRQQLSTDTQYF
.	TRBV6-6	TRBD1	TRBJ2-7	TGTGCCAGCAGTTACAAGGGGACAGGGGATTACGAGCAGTACTTC	CASSYKGTGDYEQYF
.	TRBV19	.	TRBJ2-7	TGTGCCAGTAGTCCCCACAAGAATAGCGGCTACGAGCAGTACTTC	CASSPHKNSGYEQYF
.	TRBV4-2	TRBD2	TRBJ2-7	TGTGCCAGCAGCCAGGGACTAGCGGGAGGGAATGCCTACGAGCAGTACTTC	CASSQGLAGGNAYEQYF
once	TRBV29-1	.	TRBJ2-1	TGCAGCGTTGAGGTCAGCTCCTACAATGAGCAGTTCTTC	CSVEVSSYNEQFF
.	TRBV9	.	TRBJ2-2	TGTGCCAGCAGCGTAGCCGGGAACACCGGGGAGCTGTTTTTT	CASSVAGNTGELFF
.	TRBV18	TRBD1	TRBJ1-2	TGTGCCAGCTCACCGGGACAGCTCCCTCTTACCTATGGCTACACCTTC	CASSPGQLPLTYGYTF
.	TRBV29-1	.	TRBJ2-3	TGCAGCGTTGTTGGGAGGCTTAATACAGATACGCAGTATTTT	CSVVGRLNTDTQYF
.	TRBV11-1	TRBD1	TRBJ2-5	TGTGCCAGCACTAAGGGACAGGGTGTCCAAGAGACCCAGTACTTC	CASTKGQGVQETQYF
once	TRBV6-5	.	TRBJ1-2	TGTGCCAGCAGGCCCGACAGAGCTAACTATGGCTACACCTTC	CASRPDRANYGYTF
.	TRBV21-1	.	TRBJ1-4	TGTGCCAGCAGCAAAGCTCCAGGTGAAATGGCTAATGAAAAACTGTTTTTT	CASSKAPGEMANEKLFF
.	TRBV4-1	.	TRBJ2-1	TGCGCCAGCAGCCAAGGAGAGGGCCCCTACAATGAGCAGTTCTTC	CASSQGEGPYNEQFF